Listed below are T cell receptor beta chains from one sample, sequenced in a study of early T cells in non-severe SARS-CoV-2 infection. TCRdb redid the calling of the 5' RACE reads with MiXCR, one entry per CDR3 protein. The table records approximately 52,000 distinct CDR3 sequences, roughly 8.2% of them present only once. Sequencing input: whole blood. Every receptor here comes from an adult who was a healthcare worker with PCR-confirmed SARS-CoV-2 infection or an uninfected control (not recorded which). Both conserved end residues are part of each CDR3. A D gene is named only where the DNA matches it firmly. Clone size, where shown, is once, few, many, or a class for clones that have expanded.

d_gene: -
v_gene: TRBV29-1
abundance: -
j_gene: TRBJ1-1
CDR3nt: TGCAGCGTTGAAAGACAGGAAACCGAAGCTTTCTTT
CDR3aa: CSVERQETEAFF

d_gene: -
v_gene: TRBV7-9
abundance: -
j_gene: TRBJ2-1
CDR3nt: TGTGCCAGCAGCGTCACTAGCCCGAACCCCTACAATGAGCAGTTCTTC
CDR3aa: CASSVTSPNPYNEQFF

d_gene: TRBD1
v_gene: TRBV30
abundance: many
j_gene: TRBJ1-6
CDR3nt: TGTGCCTGGAGTCAGGGGGGGTTTCTAAGGAATTCACCCCTCCACTTT
CDR3aa: CAWSQGGFLRNSPLHF

d_gene: TRBD2
v_gene: TRBV3-1
abundance: few
j_gene: TRBJ2-1
CDR3nt: TGTGCCAGCAGCCCCCTTATCGGGGGGGCTGATGAGCAGTTCTTC
CDR3aa: CASSPLIGGADEQFF

d_gene: TRBD1
v_gene: TRBV20-1
abundance: few
j_gene: TRBJ2-3
CDR3nt: TGCAGTGCTAGCCGGGACAGGGATTCAGATACGCAGTATTTT
CDR3aa: CSASRDRDSDTQYF

d_gene: -
v_gene: TRBV24-1
abundance: few
j_gene: TRBJ2-7
CDR3nt: TGTGCAGAGTCCGTCCGGGTACGGGAGTACCAGGACTTC
CDR3aa: CAESVRVREYQDF

d_gene: -
v_gene: TRBV18
abundance: -
j_gene: TRBJ1-3
CDR3nt: TGTGCCAGCTCACGACAGAACTCTGGAAACACCATATATTTT
CDR3aa: CASSRQNSGNTIYF

d_gene: -
v_gene: TRBV12-3/TRBV12-4
abundance: many
j_gene: TRBJ2-5
CDR3nt: TGTGCCAGCAGTAGTACAGGGCGAACACGAGAGACCCAGTACTTC
CDR3aa: CASSSTGRTRETQYF

d_gene: -
v_gene: TRBV18
abundance: many
j_gene: TRBJ1-6
CDR3nt: TGTGCCAGCTCACCAATGGGGCAGCCTCCCCTCCACTTT
CDR3aa: CASSPMGQPPLHF

d_gene: -
v_gene: TRBV20-1
abundance: -
j_gene: TRBJ2-1
CDR3nt: TGCAGTGCTAGGTCTAGCGTATTATACAATGAGCAGTTCTTC
CDR3aa: CSARSSVLYNEQFF

d_gene: -
v_gene: TRBV4-2
abundance: few
j_gene: TRBJ2-1
CDR3nt: TGTGCCAGCAGCCTCGGGGACGTGCTTGGGGGGTACAATGAGCAGTTCTTC
CDR3aa: CASSLGDVLGGYNEQFF

d_gene: TRBD2
v_gene: TRBV6-1
abundance: -
j_gene: TRBJ2-2
CDR3nt: TGTGCCACCAAGCGGGGGGTAAACACCGGGGAGCTGTTTTTT
CDR3aa: CATKRGVNTGELFF

d_gene: -
v_gene: TRBV27
abundance: few
j_gene: TRBJ1-2
CDR3nt: TGTGCCAGCAGTTTATCCCCGGGACCGCTACTCTATGGCTACACCTTC
CDR3aa: CASSLSPGPLLYGYTF

d_gene: -
v_gene: TRBV6-1
abundance: few
j_gene: TRBJ2-7
CDR3nt: TGTGCCATCGGCAGAAATCTCTACGAGCAGTACTTC
CDR3aa: CAIGRNLYEQYF

d_gene: -
v_gene: TRBV2
abundance: -
j_gene: TRBJ2-5
CDR3nt: TGTGCCGTACGGGTCTGGCGGGAGACCCAGTACTTC
CDR3aa: CAVRVWRETQYF

d_gene: -
v_gene: TRBV10-3
abundance: -
j_gene: TRBJ2-2
CDR3nt: TGTGCCATCAGTGACAGGGCGGGGTTGGCCGGGGAGCTGTTTTTT
CDR3aa: CAISDRAGLAGELFF

d_gene: -
v_gene: TRBV29-1
abundance: -
j_gene: TRBJ2-6
CDR3nt: TGCAGCGCCCTGGACAGCTCTGGGGCCAACGTCCTGACTTTC
CDR3aa: CSALDSSGANVLTF

d_gene: -
v_gene: TRBV6-6
abundance: few
j_gene: TRBJ2-7
CDR3nt: TGTGCCAGCAGTTACTCGAACGACTACGAGCAGTACTTC
CDR3aa: CASSYSNDYEQYF

d_gene: -
v_gene: TRBV19
abundance: few
j_gene: TRBJ1-2
CDR3nt: TGTGCCAGTAGTATCCCGGCAGCTCCTTATGGCTACACCTTC
CDR3aa: CASSIPAAPYGYTF

d_gene: -
v_gene: TRBV28
abundance: many
j_gene: TRBJ1-1
CDR3nt: TGTGCCAGCACCCCCCCTGGTCGCACTGAAGCTTTCTTT
CDR3aa: CASTPPGRTEAFF

d_gene: TRBD2
v_gene: TRBV20-1
abundance: -
j_gene: TRBJ2-1
CDR3nt: TGCAGTCTCCCGACGACTAGCGGGATCTACAATGAGCAGTTCTTC
CDR3aa: CSLPTTSGIYNEQFF

d_gene: -
v_gene: TRBV5-1
abundance: -
j_gene: TRBJ2-3
CDR3nt: TGCGCCAGCAGCTTCCTGGGGGGCATTGATACGCAGTATTTT
CDR3aa: CASSFLGGIDTQYF

d_gene: TRBD1
v_gene: TRBV6-5
abundance: -
j_gene: TRBJ1-6
CDR3nt: TGTGCCAGCAGTTACCTGAAGGGACAGTCGAGCTCCTATAATTCACCCCTCCACTTT
CDR3aa: CASSYLKGQSSSYNSPLHF

d_gene: TRBD1
v_gene: TRBV29-1
abundance: few
j_gene: TRBJ2-1
CDR3nt: TGTGGCACCCAGGACAGGCTGAACAATGAGCAGTTCTTC
CDR3aa: CGTQDRLNNEQFF

d_gene: -
v_gene: TRBV20-1
abundance: -
j_gene: TRBJ1-2
CDR3nt: TGCAGTGCTGGAGGGGGAAGCGGCTACACCTTC
CDR3aa: CSAGGGSGYTF

d_gene: TRBD2
v_gene: TRBV6-6
abundance: -
j_gene: TRBJ2-1
CDR3nt: TGTGCCAGCAGGCGTTCTGGGGGAGGGCGATACAATGAGCAGTTCTTC
CDR3aa: CASRRSGGGRYNEQFF

d_gene: -
v_gene: TRBV20-1
abundance: few
j_gene: TRBJ1-3
CDR3nt: TGCAGTGCTAGGACCGAGCCGGGAACCACCATATATTTT
CDR3aa: CSARTEPGTTIYF

d_gene: -
v_gene: TRBV18
abundance: -
j_gene: TRBJ1-3
CDR3nt: TGTGCCAGCTCACCAACGAACAGGGTTGGAAACACCATATATTTT
CDR3aa: CASSPTNRVGNTIYF

d_gene: -
v_gene: TRBV7-8
abundance: many
j_gene: TRBJ2-7
CDR3nt: TGTGCCAGCAGCTTGACCGTCTACGAGCAGTACTTC
CDR3aa: CASSLTVYEQYF

d_gene: TRBD2
v_gene: TRBV6-2/TRBV6-3
abundance: few
j_gene: TRBJ2-5
CDR3nt: TGTGCCAGCAGTTACCCGACTAGCGAACAAGAGACCCAGTACTTC
CDR3aa: CASSYPTSEQETQYF

d_gene: TRBD2
v_gene: TRBV20-1
abundance: many
j_gene: TRBJ2-7
CDR3nt: TGCAGTGCTAGACAAGCGGGGCCATCCTACGAGCAGTACTTC
CDR3aa: CSARQAGPSYEQYF

d_gene: -
v_gene: TRBV20-1
abundance: -
j_gene: TRBJ1-2
CDR3nt: TGCAGTGCTAGGGACCCCGAAGGGCATGGCTACACCTTC
CDR3aa: CSARDPEGHGYTF

d_gene: -
v_gene: TRBV5-1
abundance: few
j_gene: TRBJ1-1
CDR3nt: TGCGCCAGCAGCGCCGAAACTGAAGCTTTCTTT
CDR3aa: CASSAETEAFF

d_gene: -
v_gene: TRBV28
abundance: few
j_gene: TRBJ1-5
CDR3nt: TGTGCCAGCAGTTCCGGGCGCAATCAGCCCCAGCATTTT
CDR3aa: CASSSGRNQPQHF

d_gene: -
v_gene: TRBV10-3
abundance: -
j_gene: TRBJ2-3
CDR3nt: TGTGCCATTATAGCTCATACGCAGTATTTT
CDR3aa: CAIIAHTQYF

d_gene: -
v_gene: TRBV28
abundance: few
j_gene: TRBJ2-3
CDR3nt: TGTGCCAGCAGTCCCCAGGACACAGATACGCAGTATTTT
CDR3aa: CASSPQDTDTQYF